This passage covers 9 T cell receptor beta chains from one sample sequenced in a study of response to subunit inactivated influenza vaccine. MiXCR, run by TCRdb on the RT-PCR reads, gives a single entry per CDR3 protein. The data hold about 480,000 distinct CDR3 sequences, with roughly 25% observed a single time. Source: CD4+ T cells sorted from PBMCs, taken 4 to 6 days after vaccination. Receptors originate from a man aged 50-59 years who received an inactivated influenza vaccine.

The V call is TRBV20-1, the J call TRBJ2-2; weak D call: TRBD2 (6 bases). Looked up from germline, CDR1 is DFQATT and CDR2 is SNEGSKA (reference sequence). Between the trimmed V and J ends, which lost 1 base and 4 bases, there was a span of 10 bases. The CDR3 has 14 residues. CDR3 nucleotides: TGCAGTGCTAGAGGTCAAGCGGGCACCGGGGAGCTGTTTTTT. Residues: CSARGQAGTGELFF.

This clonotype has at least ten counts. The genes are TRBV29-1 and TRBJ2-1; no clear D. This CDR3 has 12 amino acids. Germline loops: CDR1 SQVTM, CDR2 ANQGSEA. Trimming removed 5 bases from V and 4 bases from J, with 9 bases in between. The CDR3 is CSVSQLYNEQFF. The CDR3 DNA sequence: TGCAGCGTTTCACAGTTATACAATGAGCAGTTCTTC.

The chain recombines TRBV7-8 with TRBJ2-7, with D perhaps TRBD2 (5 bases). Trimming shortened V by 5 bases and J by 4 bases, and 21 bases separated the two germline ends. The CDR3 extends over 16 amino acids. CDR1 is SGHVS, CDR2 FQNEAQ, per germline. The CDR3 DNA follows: TGTGCCAGCAGCCGAGACCTAATTGGTAGGGAGTACGAGCAGTACTTC. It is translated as CASSRDLIGREYEQYF.

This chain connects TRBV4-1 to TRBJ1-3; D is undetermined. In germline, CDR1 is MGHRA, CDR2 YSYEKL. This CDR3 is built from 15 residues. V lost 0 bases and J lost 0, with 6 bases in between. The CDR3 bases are TGCGCCAGCAGCCAAGAGTACAGCTCTGGAAACACCATATATTTT. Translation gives CASSQEYSSGNTIYF.

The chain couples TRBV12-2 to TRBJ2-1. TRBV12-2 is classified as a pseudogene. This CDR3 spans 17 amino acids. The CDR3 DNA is TGTGCAAGTCGCTTAGTGGGTATCCCGAGCTCCTACAATGAGCAGTTCTTC. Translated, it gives CASRLVGIPSSYNEQFF.

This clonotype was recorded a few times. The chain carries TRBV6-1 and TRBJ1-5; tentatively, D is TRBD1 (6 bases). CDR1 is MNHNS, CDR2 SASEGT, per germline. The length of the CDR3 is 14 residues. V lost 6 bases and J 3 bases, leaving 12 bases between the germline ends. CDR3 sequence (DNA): TGTGCCAGCAGCAAGACAGGCGTCAATCAGCCCCAGCATTTT. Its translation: CASSKTGVNQPQHF.

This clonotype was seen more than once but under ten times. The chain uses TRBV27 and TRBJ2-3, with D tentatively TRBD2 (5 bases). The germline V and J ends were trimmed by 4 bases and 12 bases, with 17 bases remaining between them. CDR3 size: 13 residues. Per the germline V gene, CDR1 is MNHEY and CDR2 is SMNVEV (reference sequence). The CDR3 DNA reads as TGTGCCAGCAGTTCGCTCGCCGGGAATTTTCAGTATTTT. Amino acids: CASSSLAGNFQYF.

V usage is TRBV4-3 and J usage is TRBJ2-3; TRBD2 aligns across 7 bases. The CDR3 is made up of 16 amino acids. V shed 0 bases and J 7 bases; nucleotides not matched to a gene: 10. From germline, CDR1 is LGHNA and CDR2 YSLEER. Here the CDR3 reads CASSQDAGVPKYTQYF. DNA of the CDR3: TGCGCCAGCAGCCAAGATGCGGGGGTTCCCAAGTATACGCAGTATTTT.

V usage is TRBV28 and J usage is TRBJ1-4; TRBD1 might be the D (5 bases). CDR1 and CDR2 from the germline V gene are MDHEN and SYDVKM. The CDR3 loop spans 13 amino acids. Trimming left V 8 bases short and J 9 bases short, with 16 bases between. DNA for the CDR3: TGTGCCAGCGCAGGGTTCATGGGGAAAAAACTGTTTTTT. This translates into CASAGFMGKKLFF. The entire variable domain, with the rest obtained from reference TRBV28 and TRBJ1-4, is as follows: DVKVTQSSRYLVKRTGEKVFLECVQDMDHENMFWYRQDPGLGLRLIYFSYDVKMKEKGDIPEGYSVSREKKERFSLILESASTNQTSMYLCASAGFMGKKLFFGSGTQLSVL.